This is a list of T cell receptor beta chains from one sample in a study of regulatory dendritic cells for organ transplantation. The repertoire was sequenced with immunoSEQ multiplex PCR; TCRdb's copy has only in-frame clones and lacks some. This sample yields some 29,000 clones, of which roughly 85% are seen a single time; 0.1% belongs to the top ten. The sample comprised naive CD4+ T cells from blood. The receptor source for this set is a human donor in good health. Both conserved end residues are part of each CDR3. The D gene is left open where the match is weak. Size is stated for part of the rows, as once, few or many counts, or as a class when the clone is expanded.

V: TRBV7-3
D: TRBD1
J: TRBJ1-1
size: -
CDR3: CASSSTGGVNTEAFF
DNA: TGTGCCAGCAGCTCCACAGGGGGCGTGAACACTGAAGCTTTCTTT

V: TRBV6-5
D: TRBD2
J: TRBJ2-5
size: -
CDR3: CASSLSGGVGETQYF
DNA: TGTGCCAGCAGTCTTAGCGGGGGGGTAGGTGAGACCCAGTACTTC

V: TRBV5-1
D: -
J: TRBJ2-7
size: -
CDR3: CASSFEGEGQQYF
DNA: TGCGCCAGCAGCTTCGAGGGGGAGGGGCAGCAGTACTTC

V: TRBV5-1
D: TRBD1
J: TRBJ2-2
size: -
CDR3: CASSLRQGRNTGELFF
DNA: TGCGCCAGCAGCTTACGACAGGGAAGGAACACCGGGGAGCTGTTTTTT

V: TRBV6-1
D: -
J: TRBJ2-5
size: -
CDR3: CASLTPTGTETQYF
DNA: TGTGCCAGCCTCACCCCAACAGGGACAGAGACCCAGTACTTC

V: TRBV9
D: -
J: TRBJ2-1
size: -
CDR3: CASSVESNEQFF
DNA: TGTGCCAGCAGCGTAGAATCGAATGAGCAGTTCTTC

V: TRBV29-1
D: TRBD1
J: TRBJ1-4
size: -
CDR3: CSVSRGTGGEKLFF
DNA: TGCAGCGTTTCCCGAGGGACAGGGGGCGAAAAACTGTTTTTT

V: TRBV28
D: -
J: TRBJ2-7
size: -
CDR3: CASSSAGTLPYEQYF
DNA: TGTGCCAGCAGTTCCGCCGGGACACTTCCCTACGAGCAGTACTTC

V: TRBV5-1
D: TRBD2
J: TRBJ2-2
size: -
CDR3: CASSLTAGVNTGELFF
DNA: TGCGCCAGCAGCTTGACAGCGGGGGTAAACACCGGGGAGCTGTTTTTT

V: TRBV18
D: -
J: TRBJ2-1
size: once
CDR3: CASSPQSVFSYNEQFF
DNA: TGTGCCAGCTCACCACAGTCAGTATTCTCCTACAATGAGCAGTTCTTC

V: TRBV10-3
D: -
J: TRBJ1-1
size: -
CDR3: CAISERQMNTEAFF
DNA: TGTGCCATCAGTGAGAGACAGATGAACACTGAAGCTTTCTTT

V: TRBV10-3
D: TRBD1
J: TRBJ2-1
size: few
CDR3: CAISDRDRTYNEQFF
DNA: TGTGCCATCAGTGACCGGGACAGGACGTACAATGAGCAGTTCTTC

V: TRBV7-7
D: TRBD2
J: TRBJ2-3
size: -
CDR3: CASSPGGGSDTQYF
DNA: TGTGCTAGCAGCCCCGGGGGGGGGTCAGATACGCAGTATTTT

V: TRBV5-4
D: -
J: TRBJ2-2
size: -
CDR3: CASHGQNTGELFF
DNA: TGTGCCAGCCACGGACAGAACACCGGGGAGCTGTTTTTT

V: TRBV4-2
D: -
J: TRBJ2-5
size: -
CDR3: CASSQVTGQETQYF
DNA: TGTGCCAGCAGCCAAGTAACAGGTCAAGAGACCCAGTACTTC

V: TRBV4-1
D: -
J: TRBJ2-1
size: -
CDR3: CASSRRLGGGNEQFF
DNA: TGCGCCAGCAGCCGGAGGTTGGGGGGAGGCAATGAGCAGTTCTTC

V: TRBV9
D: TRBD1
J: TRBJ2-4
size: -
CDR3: CASSAGQGLAKNIQYF
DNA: TGTGCCAGCAGCGCCGGACAGGGGCTAGCCAAAAACATTCAGTACTTC

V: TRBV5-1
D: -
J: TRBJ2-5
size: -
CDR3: CASSLGEAETQYF
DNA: TGCGCCAGCAGCTTGGGCGAGGCGGAGACCCAGTACTTC

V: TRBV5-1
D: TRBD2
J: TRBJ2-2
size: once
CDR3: CASSYLAGGNTGELFF
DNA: TGCGCCAGCAGCTACCTAGCGGGGGGAAACACCGGGGAGCTGTTTTTT

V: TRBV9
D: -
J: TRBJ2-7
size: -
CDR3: CASGRTYEQYF
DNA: TGTGCCAGCGGCAGAACCTACGAGCAGTACTTC

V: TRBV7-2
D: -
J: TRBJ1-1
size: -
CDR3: CASSPQGIWAAFF
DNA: TGTGCCAGCAGCCCACAGGGAATTTGGGCAGCTTTCTTT

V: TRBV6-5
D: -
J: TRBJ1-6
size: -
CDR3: CASSYSIVAVQPLHF
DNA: TGTGCCAGCAGTTACTCGATTGTCGCCGTCCAGCCCCTCCACTTT

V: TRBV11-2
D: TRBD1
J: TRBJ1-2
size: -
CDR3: CASSLSQEGAEYGYTF
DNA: TGTGCCAGCAGCCTCTCCCAGGAGGGGGCGGAGTATGGCTACACCTTC

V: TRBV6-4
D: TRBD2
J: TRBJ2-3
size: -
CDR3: CASSDSLAGGITDTQYF
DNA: TGTGCCAGCAGTGACAGTTTAGCGGGGGGCATCACAGATACGCAGTATTTT

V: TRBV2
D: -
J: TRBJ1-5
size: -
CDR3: CASSGRGGNQPQHF
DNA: TGTGCCAGCAGTGGCCGGGGGGGTAATCAGCCCCAGCATTTT

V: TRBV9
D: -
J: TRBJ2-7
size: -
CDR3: CASSVGKGSYEQYF
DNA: TGTGCCAGCAGCGTAGGGAAGGGGTCCTACGAGCAGTACTTC

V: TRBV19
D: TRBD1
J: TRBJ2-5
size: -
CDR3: CASSRRTGTYQETQYF
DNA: TGTGCCAGTAGTAGGCGGACAGGGACATACCAAGAGACCCAGTACTTC

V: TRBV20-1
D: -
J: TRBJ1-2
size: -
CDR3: CSARSTGYTF
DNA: TGCAGTGCTAGGTCTACGGGCTACACCTTC

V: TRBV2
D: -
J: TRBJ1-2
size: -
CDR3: CASSSQGYYGYTF
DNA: TGTGCCAGCAGTTCACAGGGCTACTATGGCTACACCTTC

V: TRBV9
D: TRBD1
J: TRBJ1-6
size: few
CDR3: CASSVEGQGDSPLHF
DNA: TGTGCCAGCAGCGTAGAGGGACAGGGTGACTCACCCCTCCACTTT

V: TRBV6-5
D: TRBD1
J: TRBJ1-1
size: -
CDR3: CASKSGQGYTEAFF
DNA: TGTGCCAGCAAATCGGGACAGGGATACACTGAAGCTTTCTTT

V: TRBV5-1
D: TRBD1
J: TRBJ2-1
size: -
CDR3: CASSFGTGLSYNEQFF
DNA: TGCGCCAGCAGCTTCGGGACAGGGTTATCGTACAATGAGCAGTTCTTC

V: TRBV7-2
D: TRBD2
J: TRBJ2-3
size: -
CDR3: CASSAGGSFPDTQYF
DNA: TGTGCCAGCAGCGCGGGGGGGTCCTTCCCAGATACGCAGTATTTT

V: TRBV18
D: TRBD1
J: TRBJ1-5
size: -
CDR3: CASSEGAGQPQHF
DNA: TGTGCCAGCTCAGAGGGGGCGGGTCAGCCCCAGCATTTT

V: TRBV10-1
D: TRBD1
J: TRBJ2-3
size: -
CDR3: CASSDRQGGADTQYF
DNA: TGCGCCAGCAGTGATAGACAGGGTGGGGCAGATACGCAGTATTTT

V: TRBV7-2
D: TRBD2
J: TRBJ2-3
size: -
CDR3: CASSFSGGAEDTQYF
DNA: TGTGCCAGCAGCTTCAGCGGGGGGGCCGAAGATACGCAGTATTTT

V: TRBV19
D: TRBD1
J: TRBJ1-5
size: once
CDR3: CASSLPGQGNGNQPQHF
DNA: TGTGCCAGTAGCCTCCCGGGACAGGGAAATGGCAATCAGCCCCAGCATTTT

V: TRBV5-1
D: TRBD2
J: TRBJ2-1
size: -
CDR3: CASSLRGLRVDEQFF
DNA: TGCGCCAGCAGCTTGAGGGGACTAAGGGTCGATGAGCAGTTCTTC

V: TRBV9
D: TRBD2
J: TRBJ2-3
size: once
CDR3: CASSVELAGGADTQYF
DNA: TGTGCCAGCAGCGTAGAGCTAGCGGGGGGTGCAGATACGCAGTATTTT

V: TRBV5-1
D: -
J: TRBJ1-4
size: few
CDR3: CASSLGPPGEKLFF
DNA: TGCGCCAGCAGCTTGGGTCCTCCGGGGGAAAAACTGTTTTTT

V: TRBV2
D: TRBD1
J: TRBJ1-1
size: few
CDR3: CATGVGQGANTEAFF
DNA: TGTGCCACAGGGGTGGGACAGGGGGCGAACACTGAAGCTTTCTTT

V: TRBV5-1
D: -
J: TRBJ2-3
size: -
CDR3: CASSLGQLANTQYF
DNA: TGCGCCAGCAGCTTGGGTCAACTAGCAAATACGCAGTATTTT

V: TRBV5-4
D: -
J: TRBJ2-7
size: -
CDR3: CASSPSRGRGPRLYEQYF
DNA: TGTGCCAGCAGCCCGAGCAGGGGACGAGGTCCTCGCCTATACGAGCAGTACTTC

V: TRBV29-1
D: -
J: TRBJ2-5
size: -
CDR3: CSVWGGRSQETQYF
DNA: TGCAGCGTGTGGGGAGGAAGGTCCCAAGAGACCCAGTACTTC

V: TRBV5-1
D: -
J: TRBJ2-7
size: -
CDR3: CASSLTRPTYEQYF
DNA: TGCGCCAGCAGCTTGACTAGGCCGACCTACGAGCAGTACTTC

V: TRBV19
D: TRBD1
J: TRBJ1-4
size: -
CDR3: CASSFVGQGNEKLFF
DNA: TGTGCCAGTAGCTTCGTGGGACAGGGCAATGAAAAACTGTTTTTT

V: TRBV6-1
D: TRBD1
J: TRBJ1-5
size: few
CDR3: CASGWDRVQPQHF
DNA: TGTGCCAGCGGATGGGACAGGGTTCAGCCCCAGCATTTT

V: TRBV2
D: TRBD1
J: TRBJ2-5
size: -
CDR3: CASSDQGAQETQYF
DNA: TGTGCCAGCAGTGACCAGGGGGCACAAGAGACCCAGTACTTC

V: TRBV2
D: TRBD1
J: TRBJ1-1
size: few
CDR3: CASSERTGGTEAFF
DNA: TGTGCCAGCAGTGAAAGGACAGGGGGAACTGAAGCTTTCTTT

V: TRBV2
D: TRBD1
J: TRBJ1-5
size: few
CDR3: CASRATGGSNQPQHF
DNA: TGTGCCAGCAGGGCCACAGGGGGCTCGAATCAGCCCCAGCATTTT

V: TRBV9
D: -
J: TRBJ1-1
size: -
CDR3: CASSVHTLNTEAFF
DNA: TGTGCCAGCAGCGTTCACACGTTAAACACTGAAGCTTTCTTT

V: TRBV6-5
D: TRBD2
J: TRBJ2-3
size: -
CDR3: CASRGAGGKDTQYF
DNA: TGTGCCAGCAGAGGAGCGGGGGGGAAAGATACGCAGTATTTT